A single sample gave rise to the 5 T cell receptor beta chains below, sequenced in a study of PD-1 blockade in classical Hodgkin lymphoma. Every patient relapsed after autologous stem cell transplantation, and brentuximab vedotin exposure varied. This table comes from immunoSEQ multiplex PCR, and its TCRdb copy is limited to in-frame clones, with some not included. The repertoire has under 95,000 clones, just over 90% of them found once; the top ten carry 8%. Sequencing used peripheral blood mononuclear cells (PBMCs), obtained at baseline. The origin of the receptors is a human donor with classical Hodgkin lymphoma.

The chain is built from TRBV5-4 and TRBJ2-3; D gene unclear. Trimming took 3 bases from V and 2 from J, leaving 13 bases between them. This CDR3 region has 15 residues. Per the germline V gene, CDR1 is SGHNT and CDR2 is YYREEE (reference sequence). CDR3 sequence (DNA): TGTGCCAGCAGCTATAGGCCCGGCACCACAGATACGCAGTATTTT. The encoded protein is CASSYRPGTTDTQYF.

DNA of the CDR3: TGCGCCAGCAGCTGGGACAGCGAAAACACCATATATTTT. This translates into CASSWDSENTIYF. The chain links TRBV5-1 to TRBJ1-3, with 7 positions matching TRBD1. The CDR3 loop spans 13 amino acids. V lost 3 bases and J lost 6; bases outside the gene matches: 3. Germline loops: CDR1 SGHRS, CDR2 YFSETQ.

The V call is TRBV5-1, the J call TRBJ2-7; 9 bases line up with TRBD2. CDR1 and CDR2 (germline): SGHRS, YFSETQ. The CDR3 runs to 16 residues. V dropped 3 bases and J dropped 4; count of bases not matched to a gene: 11. CDR3 loop: CASSSQFGTSSYEQYF. As DNA, the CDR3 is TGCGCCAGCAGCTCCCAATTCGGGACTAGCAGTTACGAGCAGTACTTC.

The J gene is TRBJ2-7, the V gene TRBV29-1; TRBD1 matches at 12 bases. The germline CDR1 and CDR2 sequences are SQVTM and ANQGSEA. This CDR3 has 15 residues. Germline trimming cut 2 bases from V and 2 bases from J; bases unmatched to any gene: 4. CDR3 protein: CSVEMGDRGPYEQYF. The CDR3 DNA is TGCAGCGTTGAAATGGGGGACAGGGGGCCCTACGAGCAGTACTTC.

The chain recombines TRBV27 with TRBJ1-5; D possibly corresponds to TRBD1 (6 bases). The CDR3 spans 18 residues. The germline V gene encodes CDR1 MNHEY and CDR2 SMNVEV (reference sequence). Trimming removed 0 bases from V and 0 bases from J, with 15 bases in between. The CDR3 loop reads CASSLSARGKHSNQPQHF. As DNA, the CDR3 is TGTGCCAGCAGTTTATCGGCAAGGGGGAAACATAGCAATCAGCCCCAGCATTTT.